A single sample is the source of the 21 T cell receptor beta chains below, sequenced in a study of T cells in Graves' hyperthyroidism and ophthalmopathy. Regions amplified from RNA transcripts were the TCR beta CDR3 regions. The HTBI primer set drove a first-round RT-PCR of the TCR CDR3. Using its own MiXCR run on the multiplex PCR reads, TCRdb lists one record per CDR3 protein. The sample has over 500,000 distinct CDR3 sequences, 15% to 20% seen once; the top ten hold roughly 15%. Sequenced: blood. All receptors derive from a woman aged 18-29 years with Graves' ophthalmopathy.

The CDR3 nucleotides read TGTGCCAGCAGCCCTTATCCCGGAGTACAGGGGCCAAACGGCTACACCTTC. It yields the protein CASSPYPGVQGPNGYTF. The J gene is TRBJ1-2, the V gene TRBV7-8; 7 bases fit TRBD1. Germline trimming cut 5 bases from V and 8 bases from J; bases unmatched to any gene: 20. Germline loops: CDR1 SGHVS, CDR2 FQNEAQ. The CDR3 loop spans 17 amino acids.

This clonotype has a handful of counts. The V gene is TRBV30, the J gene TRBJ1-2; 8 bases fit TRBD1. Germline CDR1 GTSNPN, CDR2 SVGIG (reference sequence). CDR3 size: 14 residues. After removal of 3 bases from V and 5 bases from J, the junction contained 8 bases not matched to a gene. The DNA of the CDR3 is TGTGCCTGGAGCAGGACAGGGCTTATTTATGGCTACACCTTC. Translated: CAWSRTGLIYGYTF.

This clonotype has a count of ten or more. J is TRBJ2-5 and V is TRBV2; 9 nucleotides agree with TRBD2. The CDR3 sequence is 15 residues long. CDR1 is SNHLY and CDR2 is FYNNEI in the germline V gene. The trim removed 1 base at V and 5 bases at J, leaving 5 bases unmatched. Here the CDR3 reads CASSEGRGGLETQYF. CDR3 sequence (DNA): TGTGCCAGCAGTGAAGGGCGGGGGGGCCTTGAGACCCAGTACTTC.

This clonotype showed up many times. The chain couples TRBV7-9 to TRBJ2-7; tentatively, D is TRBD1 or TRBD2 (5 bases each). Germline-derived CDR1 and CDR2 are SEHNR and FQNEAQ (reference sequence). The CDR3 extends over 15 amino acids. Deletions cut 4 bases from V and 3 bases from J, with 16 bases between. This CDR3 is CASSSNRDGDYEQYF. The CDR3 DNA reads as TGTGCCAGCAGCTCGAACCGGGACGGAGACTACGAGCAGTACTTC.

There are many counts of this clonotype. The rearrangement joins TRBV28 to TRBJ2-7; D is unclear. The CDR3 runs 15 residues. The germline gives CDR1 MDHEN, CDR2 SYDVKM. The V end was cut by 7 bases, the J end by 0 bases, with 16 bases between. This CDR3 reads CASTPRGAPSYEQYF. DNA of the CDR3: TGTGCCAGCACCCCCCGAGGCGCCCCCTCCTACGAGCAGTACTTC.

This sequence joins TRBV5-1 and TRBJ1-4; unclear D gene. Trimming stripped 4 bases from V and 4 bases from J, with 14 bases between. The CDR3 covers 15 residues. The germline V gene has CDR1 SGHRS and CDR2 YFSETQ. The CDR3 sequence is CASSLPDGRNEKLFF. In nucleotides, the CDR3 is TGCGCCAGCAGCCTCCCAGACGGCCGTAATGAAAAACTGTTTTTT.

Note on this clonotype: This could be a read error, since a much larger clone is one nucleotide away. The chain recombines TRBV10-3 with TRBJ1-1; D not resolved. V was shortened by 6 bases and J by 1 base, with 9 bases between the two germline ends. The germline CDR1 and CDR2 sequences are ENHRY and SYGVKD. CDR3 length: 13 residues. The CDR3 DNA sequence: TGTGCCATCAGGCTTACAGAGAACACTGAAGCTTTCTTT. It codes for CAIRLTENTEAFF.

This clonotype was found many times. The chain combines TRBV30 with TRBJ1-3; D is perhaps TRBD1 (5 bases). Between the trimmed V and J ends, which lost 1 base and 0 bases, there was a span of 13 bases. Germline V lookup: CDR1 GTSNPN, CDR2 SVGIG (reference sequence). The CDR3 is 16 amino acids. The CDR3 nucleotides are TGTGCCTGGAGTGAGCCGGGACGTATCTCTGGAAACACCATATATTTT. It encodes CAWSEPGRISGNTIYF.

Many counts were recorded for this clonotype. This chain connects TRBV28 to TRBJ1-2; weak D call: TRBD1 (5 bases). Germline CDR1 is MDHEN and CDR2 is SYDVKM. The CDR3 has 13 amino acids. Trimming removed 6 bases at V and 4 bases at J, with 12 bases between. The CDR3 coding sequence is TGTGCCAGCAGACCGACAGTGAGCTATGGCTACACCTTC. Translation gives CASRPTVSYGYTF.

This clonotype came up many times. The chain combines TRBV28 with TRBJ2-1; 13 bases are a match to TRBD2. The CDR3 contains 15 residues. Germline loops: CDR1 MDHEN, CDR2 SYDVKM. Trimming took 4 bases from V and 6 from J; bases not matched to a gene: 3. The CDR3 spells CASSSLAGGPNEQFF. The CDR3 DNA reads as TGTGCCAGCAGTTCACTAGCGGGAGGGCCCAATGAGCAGTTCTTC.

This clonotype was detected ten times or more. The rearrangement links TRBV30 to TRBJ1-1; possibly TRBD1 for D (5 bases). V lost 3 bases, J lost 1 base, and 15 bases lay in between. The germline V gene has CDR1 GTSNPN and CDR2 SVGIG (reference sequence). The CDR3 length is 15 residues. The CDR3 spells CAWSNQVGRNTEAFF. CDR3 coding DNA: TGTGCCTGGAGCAACCAGGTGGGGCGGAACACTGAAGCTTTCTTT.

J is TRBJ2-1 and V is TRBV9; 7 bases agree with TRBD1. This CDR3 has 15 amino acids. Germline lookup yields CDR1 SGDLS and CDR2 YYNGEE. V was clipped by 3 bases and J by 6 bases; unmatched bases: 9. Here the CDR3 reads CASSDSGQRFNEQFF. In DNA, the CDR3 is TGTGCCAGCAGCGATTCGGGACAGAGATTCAATGAGCAGTTCTTC.

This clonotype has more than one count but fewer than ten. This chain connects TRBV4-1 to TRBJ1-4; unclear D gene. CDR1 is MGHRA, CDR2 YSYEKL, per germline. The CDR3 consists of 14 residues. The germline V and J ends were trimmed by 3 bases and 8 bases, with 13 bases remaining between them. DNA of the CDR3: TGCGCCAGCAGCCAGGACCTGGGTAGGGAAAAACTGTTTTTT. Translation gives CASSQDLGREKLFF.

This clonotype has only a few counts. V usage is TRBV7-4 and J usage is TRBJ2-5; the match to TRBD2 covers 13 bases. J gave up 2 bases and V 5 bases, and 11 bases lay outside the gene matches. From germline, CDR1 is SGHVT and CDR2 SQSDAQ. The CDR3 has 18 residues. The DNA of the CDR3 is TGTGCCAGCAGCCCCAAATCCGGACTAGCGGGAGAACAAGAGACCCAGTACTTC. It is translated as CASSPKSGLAGEQETQYF.

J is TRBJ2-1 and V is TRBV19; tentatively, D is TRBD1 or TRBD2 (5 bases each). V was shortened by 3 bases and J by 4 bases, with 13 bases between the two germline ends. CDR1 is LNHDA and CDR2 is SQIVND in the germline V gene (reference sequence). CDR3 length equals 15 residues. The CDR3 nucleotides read TGTGCCAGTAGTATGCCCACGGGGCGGTACAATGAGCAGTTCTTC. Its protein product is CASSMPTGRYNEQFF.

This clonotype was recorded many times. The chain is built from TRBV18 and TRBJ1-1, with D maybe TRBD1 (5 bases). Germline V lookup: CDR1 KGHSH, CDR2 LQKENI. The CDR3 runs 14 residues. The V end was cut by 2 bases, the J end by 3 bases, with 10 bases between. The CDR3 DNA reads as TGTGCCAGCTCACCAAACCAGGGAGACACTGAAGCTTTCTTT. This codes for CASSPNQGDTEAFF.

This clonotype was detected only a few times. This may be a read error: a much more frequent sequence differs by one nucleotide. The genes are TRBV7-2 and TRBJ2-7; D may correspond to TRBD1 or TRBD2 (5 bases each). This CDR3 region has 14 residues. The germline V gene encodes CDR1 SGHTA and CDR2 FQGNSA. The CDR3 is CAGSSGTDSYEQYF. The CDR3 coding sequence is TGTGCCGGCAGCTCAGGGACGGACTCCTACGAGCAGTACTTC.

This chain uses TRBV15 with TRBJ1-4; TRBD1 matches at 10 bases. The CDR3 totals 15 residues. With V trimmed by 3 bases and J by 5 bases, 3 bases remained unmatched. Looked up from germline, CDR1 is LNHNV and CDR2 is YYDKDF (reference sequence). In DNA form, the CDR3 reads TGTGCCACCAGCAGGTCGGGACAGGGGAATGAAAAACTGTTTTTT. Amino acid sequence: CATSRSGQGNEKLFF.

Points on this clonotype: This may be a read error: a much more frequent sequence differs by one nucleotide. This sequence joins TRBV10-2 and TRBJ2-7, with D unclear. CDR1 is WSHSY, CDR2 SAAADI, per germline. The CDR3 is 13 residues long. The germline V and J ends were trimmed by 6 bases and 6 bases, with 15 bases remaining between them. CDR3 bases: TGCGCCAGCAGGACGGATCTCGGGTGCGAGCAGTACTTC. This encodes CASRTDLGCEQYF.

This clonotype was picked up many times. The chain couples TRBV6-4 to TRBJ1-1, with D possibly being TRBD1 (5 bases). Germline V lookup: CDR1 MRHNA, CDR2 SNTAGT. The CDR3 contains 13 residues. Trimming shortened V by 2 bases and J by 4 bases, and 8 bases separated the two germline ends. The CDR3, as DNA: TGTGCCAGCAGTGACAGGGGAGGCACTGAAGCTTTCTTT. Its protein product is CASSDRGGTEAFF.

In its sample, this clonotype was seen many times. CDR3 in amino acids: CASSYPKTTGTESNQPQHF. CDR3 nucleotide sequence: TGTGCCAGCAGTTACCCAAAAACCACCGGGACCGAAAGCAATCAGCCCCAGCATTTT. This rearrangement joins TRBV6-5 to TRBJ1-5; D may be TRBD1 (5 bases). Trimming cost V 2 bases and J 1 base, with 21 bases left between them. In germline, CDR1 is MNHEY, CDR2 SVGAGI. CDR3 size: 19 residues.